This TCR beta chain was observed in a study of regulatory T cells in long-lasting Graves disease. Time point given: persistent/refractory GD, antithyroid drugs over 5 years with positive TRAb. The TCR library was prepared using RNA isolated from PBMCs. The CDR3 runs 15 residues. This clonotype was counted ten times or more. The antigen remains unidentified. At one end the junction does not follow the germline gene, possibly because of a read error. With iRepertoire HTBI primers and Arm-PCR of CDR3 regions, TCR beta libraries were built. A single record per CDR3 protein comes from TCRdb applying MiXCR to the multiplex PCR reads. In the table there are 430,000 or so distinct CDR3 sequences, around 23% of which are singletons. Broader study findings: Patients with persistent disease showed a bias toward TRBV28, TRBJ1-2 and TRBJ2-5. Less diverse TCR repertoires were seen in persistent Graves' patients than in newly diagnosed ones. A greater number of public clonotypes (about 3,000) was shared by persistent patients than by new patients (around 960).

The sequence derives from a female donor with Graves disease. The V call is TRBV12-3 or TRBV12-4, the J call TRBJ2-6; tentatively, D is TRBD2 (5 bases). The sequences come from peripheral blood mononuclear cells (PBMCs), collected when the disease was refractory, from a patient treated with antithyroid drugs. The DNA for the CDR3 is TGTGCCAGCAGCTTAGTAGCGTCTGGGGCCAACGTCCTGACTTTC. This translates into CASSLVASGANVLTF.